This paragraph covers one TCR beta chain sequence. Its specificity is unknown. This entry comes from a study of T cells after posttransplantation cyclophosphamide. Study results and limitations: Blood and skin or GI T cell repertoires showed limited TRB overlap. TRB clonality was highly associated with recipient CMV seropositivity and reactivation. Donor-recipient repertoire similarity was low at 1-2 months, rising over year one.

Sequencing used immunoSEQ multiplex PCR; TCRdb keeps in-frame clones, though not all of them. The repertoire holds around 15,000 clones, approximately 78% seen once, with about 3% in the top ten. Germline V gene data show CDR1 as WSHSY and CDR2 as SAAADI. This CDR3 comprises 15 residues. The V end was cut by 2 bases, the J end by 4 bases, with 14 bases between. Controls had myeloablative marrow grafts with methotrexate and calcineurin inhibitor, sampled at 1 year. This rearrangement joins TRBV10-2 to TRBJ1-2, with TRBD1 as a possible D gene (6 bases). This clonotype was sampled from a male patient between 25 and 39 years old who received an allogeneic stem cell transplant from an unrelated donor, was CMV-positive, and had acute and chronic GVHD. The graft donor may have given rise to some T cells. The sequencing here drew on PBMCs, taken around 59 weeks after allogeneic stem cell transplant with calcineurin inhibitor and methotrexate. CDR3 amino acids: CASSEEGGGRYGYTF. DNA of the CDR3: TGCGCCAGCAGTGAGGAGGGGGGGGGACGCTATGGCTACACCTTC.